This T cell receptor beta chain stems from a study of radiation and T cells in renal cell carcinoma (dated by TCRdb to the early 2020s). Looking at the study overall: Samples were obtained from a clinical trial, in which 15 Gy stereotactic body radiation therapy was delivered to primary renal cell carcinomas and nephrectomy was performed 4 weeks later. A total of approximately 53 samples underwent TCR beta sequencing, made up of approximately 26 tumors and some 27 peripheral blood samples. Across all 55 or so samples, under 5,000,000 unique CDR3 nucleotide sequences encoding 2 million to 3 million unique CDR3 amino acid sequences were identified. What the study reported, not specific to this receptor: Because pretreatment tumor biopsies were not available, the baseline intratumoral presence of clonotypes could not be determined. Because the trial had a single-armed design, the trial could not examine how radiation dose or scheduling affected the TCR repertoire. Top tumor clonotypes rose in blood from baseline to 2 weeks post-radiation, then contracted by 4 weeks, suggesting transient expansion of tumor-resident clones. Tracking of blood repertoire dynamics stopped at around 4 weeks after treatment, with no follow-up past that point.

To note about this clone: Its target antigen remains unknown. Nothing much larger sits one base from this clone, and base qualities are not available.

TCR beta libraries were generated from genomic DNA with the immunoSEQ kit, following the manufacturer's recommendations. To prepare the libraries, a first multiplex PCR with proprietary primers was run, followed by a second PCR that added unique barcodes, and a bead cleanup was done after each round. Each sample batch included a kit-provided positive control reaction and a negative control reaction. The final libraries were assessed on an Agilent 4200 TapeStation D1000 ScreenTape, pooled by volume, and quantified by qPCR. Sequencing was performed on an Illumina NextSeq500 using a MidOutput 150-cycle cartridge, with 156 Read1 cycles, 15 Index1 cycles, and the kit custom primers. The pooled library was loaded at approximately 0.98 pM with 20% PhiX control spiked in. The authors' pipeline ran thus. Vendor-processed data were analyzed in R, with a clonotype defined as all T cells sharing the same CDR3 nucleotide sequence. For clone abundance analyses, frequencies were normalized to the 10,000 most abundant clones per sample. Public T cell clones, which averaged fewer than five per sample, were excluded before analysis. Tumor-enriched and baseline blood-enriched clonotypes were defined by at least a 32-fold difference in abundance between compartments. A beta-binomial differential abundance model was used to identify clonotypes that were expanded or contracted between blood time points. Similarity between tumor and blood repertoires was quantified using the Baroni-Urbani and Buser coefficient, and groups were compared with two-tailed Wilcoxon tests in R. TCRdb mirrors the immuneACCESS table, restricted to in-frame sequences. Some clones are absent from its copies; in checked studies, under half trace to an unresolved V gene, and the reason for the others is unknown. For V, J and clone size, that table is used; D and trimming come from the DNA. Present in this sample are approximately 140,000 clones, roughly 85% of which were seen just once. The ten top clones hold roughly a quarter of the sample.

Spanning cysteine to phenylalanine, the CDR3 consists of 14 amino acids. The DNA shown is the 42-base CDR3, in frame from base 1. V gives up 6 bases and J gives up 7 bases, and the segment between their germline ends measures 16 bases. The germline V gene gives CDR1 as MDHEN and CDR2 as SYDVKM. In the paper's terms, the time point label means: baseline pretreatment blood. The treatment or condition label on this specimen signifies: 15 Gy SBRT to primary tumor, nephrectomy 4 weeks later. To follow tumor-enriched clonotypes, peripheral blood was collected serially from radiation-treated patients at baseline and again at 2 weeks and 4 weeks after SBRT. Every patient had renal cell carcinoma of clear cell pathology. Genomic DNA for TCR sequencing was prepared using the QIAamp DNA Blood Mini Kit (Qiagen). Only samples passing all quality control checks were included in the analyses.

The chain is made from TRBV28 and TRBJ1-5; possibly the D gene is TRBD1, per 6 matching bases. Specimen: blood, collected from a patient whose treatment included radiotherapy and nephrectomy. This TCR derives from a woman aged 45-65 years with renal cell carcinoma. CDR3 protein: CASRPSGENQPQHF. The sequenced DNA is TGTGCCAGCAGGCCATCAGGGGAGAACCAGCCCCAGCATTTT.